This TCR beta chain appears in the sequencing data of a study of CD8 T cells in ankylosing spondylitis. This clonotype turned up a few times. Its target is unknown. Overall study results and limits: There were earlier reports of some motif variants in reactive arthritis synovial fluid and blood. With a CD8+ phenotype, disease-linked clones were relatively rare in peripheral blood. A TCR beta motif of fewer than 10 highly homologous variants seemed to mark ankylosing spondylitis blood.

Making the TCR beta libraries involved quantitative 5'-RACE with molecular barcodes. MiXCR, applied by TCRdb to the 5' RACE reads, yields one record per CDR3 protein. The sample carries about 340,000 distinct CDR3 sequences, roughly 22% recorded once. The CDR3 covers 13 residues. Trimming pared 0 bases from V and 6 bases from J, leaving 10 bases between. From germline, CDR1 is SGHRS and CDR2 YFSETQ. This clonotype was obtained from a male donor with ankylosing spondylitis or in good health (not recorded which). The V gene is TRBV5-1, the J gene TRBJ2-7; no firm D call. Sequenced sample: blood, either unsorted or a sorted T cell fraction (not recorded which). CDR3 DNA sequence: TGCGCCAGCAGCTTGGACGCCTGGGCCGAGCAGTACTTC. It yields the protein CASSLDAWAEQYF.